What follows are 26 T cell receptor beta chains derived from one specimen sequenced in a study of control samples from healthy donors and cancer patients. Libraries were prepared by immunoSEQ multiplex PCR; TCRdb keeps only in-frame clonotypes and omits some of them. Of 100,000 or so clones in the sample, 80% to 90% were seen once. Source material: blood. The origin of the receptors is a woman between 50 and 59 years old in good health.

CDR3 sequence: CASSMTSGGPYEQYF. As DNA, the CDR3 is TGTGCCAGTAGTATGACGAGCGGGGGGCCCTACGAGCAGTACTTC. The chain employs TRBV19 and TRBJ2-7; 9 bases line up with TRBD2. The CDR3 spans 15 residues. V was pared by 3 bases and J by 2 bases, with 5 bases of the junction left unmatched. Germline V gives CDR1 LNHDA, CDR2 SQIVND (reference sequence). Combining the CDR3 with reference TRBV19 and TRBJ2-7 gives the whole variable domain DGGITQSPKYLFRKEGQNVTLSCEQNLNHDAMYWYRQDPGQGLRLIYYSQIVNDFQKGDIAEGYSVSREKKESFPLTVTSAQKNPTAFYLCASSMTSGGPYEQYFGPGTRLTVT.

The CDR3 coding sequence is TGTGCCACCAGCAGTGTTCGTAACAATGAGCAGTTCTTC. Translation gives CATSSVRNNEQFF. V is TRBV15 and J is TRBJ2-1, with no clear D. From germline, CDR1 is LNHNV and CDR2 YYDKDF (reference sequence). The CDR3 has 13 residues. V was shortened by 3 bases and J by 5 bases, with 8 bases between the two germline ends.

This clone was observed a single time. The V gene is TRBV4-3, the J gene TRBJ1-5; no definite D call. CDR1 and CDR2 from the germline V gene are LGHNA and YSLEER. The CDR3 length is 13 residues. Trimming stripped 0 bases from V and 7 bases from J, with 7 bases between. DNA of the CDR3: TGCGCCAGCAGCCAAGACCGGAGGCAGCCCCAGCATTTT. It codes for CASSQDRRQPQHF.

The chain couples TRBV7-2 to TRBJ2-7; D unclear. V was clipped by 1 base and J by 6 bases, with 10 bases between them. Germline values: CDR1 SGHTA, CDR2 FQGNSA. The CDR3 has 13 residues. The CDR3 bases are TGTGCCAGCAGCTTAGTTGTTGGCTCCGAGCAGTACTTC. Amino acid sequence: CASSLVVGSEQYF.

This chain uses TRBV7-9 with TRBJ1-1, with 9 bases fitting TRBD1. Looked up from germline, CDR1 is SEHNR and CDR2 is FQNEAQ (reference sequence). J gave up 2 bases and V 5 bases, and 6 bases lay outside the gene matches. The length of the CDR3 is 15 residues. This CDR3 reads CASSTRQGVNTEAFF. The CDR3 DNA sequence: TGTGCCAGCAGCACGAGACAGGGGGTCAACACTGAAGCTTTCTTT.

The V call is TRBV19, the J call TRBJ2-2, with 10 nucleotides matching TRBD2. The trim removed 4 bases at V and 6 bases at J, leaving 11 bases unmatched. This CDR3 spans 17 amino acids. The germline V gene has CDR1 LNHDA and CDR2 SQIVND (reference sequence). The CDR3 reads CASSRTSGGGRAGELFF. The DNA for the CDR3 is TGTGCCAGTAGTAGGACTAGCGGAGGGGGTCGGGCCGGGGAGCTGTTTTTT.

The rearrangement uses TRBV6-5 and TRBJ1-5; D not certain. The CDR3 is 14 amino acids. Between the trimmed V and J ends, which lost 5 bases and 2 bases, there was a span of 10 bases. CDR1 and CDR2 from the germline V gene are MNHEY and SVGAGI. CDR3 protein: CASSREIGNQPQHF. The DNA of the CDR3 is TGTGCCAGCAGTAGGGAGATAGGCAATCAGCCCCAGCATTTT.

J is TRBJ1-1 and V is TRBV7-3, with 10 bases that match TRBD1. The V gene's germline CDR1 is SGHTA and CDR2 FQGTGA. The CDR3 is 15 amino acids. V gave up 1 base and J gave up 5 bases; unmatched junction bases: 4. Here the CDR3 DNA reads TGTGCCAGCAGCTTAAGAGGACAGGGGGGGACTGAAGCTTTCTTT. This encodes CASSLRGQGGTEAFF.

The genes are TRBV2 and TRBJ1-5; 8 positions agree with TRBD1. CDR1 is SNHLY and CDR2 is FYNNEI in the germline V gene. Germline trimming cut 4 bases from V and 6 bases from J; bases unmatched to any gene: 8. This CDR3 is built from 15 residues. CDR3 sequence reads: CASSGNRGIGQPQHF. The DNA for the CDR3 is TGTGCCAGCAGTGGGAACAGGGGGATAGGTCAGCCCCAGCATTTT.

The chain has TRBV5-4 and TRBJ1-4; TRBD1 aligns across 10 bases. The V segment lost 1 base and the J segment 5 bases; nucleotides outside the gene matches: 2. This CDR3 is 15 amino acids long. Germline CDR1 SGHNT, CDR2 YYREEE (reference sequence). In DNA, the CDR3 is TGTGCCAGCAGCTTGCAGGGACAGGGGAATGAAAAACTGTTTTTT. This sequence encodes CASSLQGQGNEKLFF.

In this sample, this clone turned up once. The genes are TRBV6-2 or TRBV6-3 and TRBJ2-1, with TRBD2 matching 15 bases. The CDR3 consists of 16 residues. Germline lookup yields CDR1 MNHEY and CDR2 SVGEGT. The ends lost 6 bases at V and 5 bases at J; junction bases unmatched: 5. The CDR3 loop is CASSRGLAGGDNEQFF. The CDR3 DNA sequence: TGTGCCAGCAGCCGGGGACTAGCGGGAGGTGACAATGAGCAGTTCTTC.

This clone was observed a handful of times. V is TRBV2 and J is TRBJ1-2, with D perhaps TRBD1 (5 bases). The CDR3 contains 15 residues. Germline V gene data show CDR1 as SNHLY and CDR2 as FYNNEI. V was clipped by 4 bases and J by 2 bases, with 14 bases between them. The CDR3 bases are TGTGCCAGCAGTGGAAGCGATTGGGGGAACTATGGCTACACCTTC. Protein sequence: CASSGSDWGNYGYTF.

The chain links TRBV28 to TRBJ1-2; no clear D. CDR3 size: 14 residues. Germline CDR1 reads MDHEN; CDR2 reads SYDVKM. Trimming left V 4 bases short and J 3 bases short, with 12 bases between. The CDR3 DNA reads TGTGCCAGCAGTTCCCCCGTGGGGTACTATGGCTACACCTTC. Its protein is CASSSPVGYYGYTF.

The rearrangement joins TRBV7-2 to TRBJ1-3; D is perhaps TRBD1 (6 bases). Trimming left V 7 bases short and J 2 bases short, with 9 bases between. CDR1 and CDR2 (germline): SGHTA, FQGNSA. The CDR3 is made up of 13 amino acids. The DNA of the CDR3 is TGTGCCAGCACCACAGGGCCTGGAAACACCATATATTTT. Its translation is CASTTGPGNTIYF.

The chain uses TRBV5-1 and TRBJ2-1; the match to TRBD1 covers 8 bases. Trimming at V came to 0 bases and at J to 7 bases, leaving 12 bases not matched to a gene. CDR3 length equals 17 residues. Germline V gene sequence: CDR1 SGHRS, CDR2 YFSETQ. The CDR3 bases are TGCGCCAGCAGCTTGGAGGGTCGGACAGGGTCAGGAAATGAGCAGTTCTTC. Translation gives CASSLEGRTGSGNEQFF.

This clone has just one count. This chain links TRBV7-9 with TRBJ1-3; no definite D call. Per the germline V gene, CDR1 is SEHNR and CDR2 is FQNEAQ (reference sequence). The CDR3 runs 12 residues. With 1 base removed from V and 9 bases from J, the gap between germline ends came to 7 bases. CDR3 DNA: TGTGCCAGCAGCTTAGATGACGCCACCATATATTTT. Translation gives CASSLDDATIYF.

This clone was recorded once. This chain's CDR3 is CASSLAAGGQEETQYF. CDR3 nucleotide sequence: TGTGCCAGCAGCTTAGCTGCGGGGGGGCAAGAAGAGACCCAGTACTTC. The chain couples TRBV13 to TRBJ2-5; 9 bases map to TRBD2. CDR1 and CDR2 from the germline V gene are PRHDT and FYEKMQ (reference sequence). The CDR3 extends over 16 amino acids. V trimming: 1 base; J trimming: 3 bases; junction bases outside the gene matches: 6.

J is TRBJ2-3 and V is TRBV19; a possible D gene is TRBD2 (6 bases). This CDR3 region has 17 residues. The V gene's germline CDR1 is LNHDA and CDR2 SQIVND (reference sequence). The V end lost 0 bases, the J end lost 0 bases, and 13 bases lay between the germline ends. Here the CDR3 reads CASSIDPTGLSTDTQYF. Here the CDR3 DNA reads TGTGCCAGTAGTATAGATCCCACGGGACTCAGCACAGATACGCAGTATTTT.

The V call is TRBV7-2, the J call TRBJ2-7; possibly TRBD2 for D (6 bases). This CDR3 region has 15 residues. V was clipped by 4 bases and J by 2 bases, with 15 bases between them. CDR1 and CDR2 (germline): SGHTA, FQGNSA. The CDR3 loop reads CASSSSGTPTYEQYF. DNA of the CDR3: TGTGCCAGCAGCTCTTCCGGGACTCCAACCTACGAGCAGTACTTC. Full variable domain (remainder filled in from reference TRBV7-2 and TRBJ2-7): GAGVSQSPSNKVTEKGKDVELRCDPISGHTALYWYRQSLGQGLEFLIYFQGNSAPDKSGLPSDRFSAERTGGSVSTLTIQRTQQEDSAVYLCASSSSGTPTYEQYFGPGTRLTVT.

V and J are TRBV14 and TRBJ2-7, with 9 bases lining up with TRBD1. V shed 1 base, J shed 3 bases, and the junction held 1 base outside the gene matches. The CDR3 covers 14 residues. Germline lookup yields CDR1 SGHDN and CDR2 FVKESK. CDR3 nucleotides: TGTGCCAGCAGCCAAGGGGGACAGGGCTACGAGCAGTACTTC. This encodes CASSQGGQGYEQYF.

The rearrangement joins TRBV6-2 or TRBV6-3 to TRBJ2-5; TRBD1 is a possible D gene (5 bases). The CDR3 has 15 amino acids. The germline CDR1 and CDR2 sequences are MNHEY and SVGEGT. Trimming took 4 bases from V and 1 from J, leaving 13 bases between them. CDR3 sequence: CASSSNGALQETQYF. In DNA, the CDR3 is TGTGCCAGCAGTTCTAATGGGGCACTCCAAGAGACCCAGTACTTC.

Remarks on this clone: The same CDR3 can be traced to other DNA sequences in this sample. CDR3 DNA sequence: TGTGCCAGCAGTTACGCCCGGGATACGCAGTATTTT. Translated, it gives CASSYARDTQYF. The chain combines TRBV6-6 with TRBJ2-3; no reliable D call. This CDR3 has 12 residues. From germline, CDR1 is MNHNY and CDR2 SVGAGI (reference sequence). V lost 2 bases and J 6 bases, leaving 6 bases between the germline ends.

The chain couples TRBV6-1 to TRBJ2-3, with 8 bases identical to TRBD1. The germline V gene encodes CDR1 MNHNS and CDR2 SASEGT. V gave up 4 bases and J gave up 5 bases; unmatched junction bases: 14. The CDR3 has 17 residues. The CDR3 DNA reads TGTGCCAGCAGTGCCCTACCGGACAGGGATGGGCGAGATACGCAGTATTTT. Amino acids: CASSALPDRDGRDTQYF.

The CDR3 bases are TGTGCCAGCAGTTACCCCGGAAGCGCTTCACCCCTCCACTTT. Translation gives CASSYPGSASPLHF. The chain links TRBV6-2 or TRBV6-3 to TRBJ1-6, with D unresolved. V was clipped by 2 bases and J by 9 bases, with 11 bases between them. Germline assignment: CDR1 MNHEY and CDR2 SVGEGT. The CDR3 is made up of 14 amino acids.

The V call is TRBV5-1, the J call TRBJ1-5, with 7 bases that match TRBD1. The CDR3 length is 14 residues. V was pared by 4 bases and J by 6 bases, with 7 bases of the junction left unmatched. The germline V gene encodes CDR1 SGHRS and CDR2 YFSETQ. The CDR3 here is CASSEVGGGQPQHF. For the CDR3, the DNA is TGCGCCAGCAGCGAAGTAGGGGGCGGTCAGCCCCAGCATTTT.

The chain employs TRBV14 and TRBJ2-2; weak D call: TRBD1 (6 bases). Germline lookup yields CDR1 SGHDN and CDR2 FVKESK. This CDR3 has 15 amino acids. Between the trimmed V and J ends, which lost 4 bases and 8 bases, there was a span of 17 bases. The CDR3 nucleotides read TGTGCCAGCAGCCTTTACAGGGCCCAGGGTGGGGAGCTGTTTTTT. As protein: CASSLYRAQGGELFF.